The T cell receptor (beta chain) under discussion was sequenced for a study of regulatory T cells in long-lasting Graves disease. Arm-PCR with iRepertoire HTBI primers amplified the CDR3 regions for these TCR beta libraries. TCRdb re-called the multiplex PCR reads with MiXCR, one entry per CDR3 protein. The sample has around 240,000 distinct CDR3 sequences; 15% to 20% are singletons. This clonotype has a count of ten or more. Germline CDR1 reads SGHVS; CDR2 reads FQNEAQ. V was pared by 5 bases and J by 0 bases, with 17 bases between. The CDR3 is made up of 17 amino acids. As for time point: newly diagnosed GD, antithyroid drugs for less than 3 months. From RNA extracted from PBMCs, the TCR library was made. Per American Thyroid Association guidelines, Graves' disease was diagnosed. This same sample was also part of a study on T cells in Graves' hyperthyroidism and ophthalmopathy. As that study records: Ophthalmopathy onset followed model prediction by a median approximately six months.

The source was peripheral blood mononuclear cells (PBMCs), collected at new diagnosis, from a patient treated with antithyroid drugs. This sequence joins TRBV7-8 and TRBJ1-5; tentatively, D is TRBD1 (5 bases). The receptor was derived from a woman between 25 and 40 years old with Graves disease. This CDR3 reads CASSRYGGTYSNQPQHF. CDR3 coding DNA: TGTGCCAGCAGCCGCTATGGGGGGACGTATAGCAATCAGCCCCAGCATTTT.